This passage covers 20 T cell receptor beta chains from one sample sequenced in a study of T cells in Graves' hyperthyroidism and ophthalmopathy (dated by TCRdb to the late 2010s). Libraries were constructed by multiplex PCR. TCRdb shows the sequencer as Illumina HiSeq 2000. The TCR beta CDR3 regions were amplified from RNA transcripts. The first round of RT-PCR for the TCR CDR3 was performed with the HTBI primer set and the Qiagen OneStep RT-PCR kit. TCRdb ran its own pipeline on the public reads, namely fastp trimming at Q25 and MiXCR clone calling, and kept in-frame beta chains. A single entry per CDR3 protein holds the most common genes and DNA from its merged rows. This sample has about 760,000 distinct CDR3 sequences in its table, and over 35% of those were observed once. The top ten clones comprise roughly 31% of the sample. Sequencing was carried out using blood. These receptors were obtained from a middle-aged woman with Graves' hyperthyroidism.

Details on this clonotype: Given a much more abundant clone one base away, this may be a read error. This chain's CDR3 is CASGIPYTTGDYGYTF. The CDR3 nucleotides read TGTGCCAGCGGCATTCCCTATACGACAGGGGACTATGGCTACACCTTC. The chain links TRBV7-9 to TRBJ1-2, with TRBD1 identical over 8 bases. The ends lost 8 bases at V and 3 bases at J; junction bases unmatched: 14. This CDR3 spans 16 amino acids. The germline CDR1 and CDR2 sequences are SEHNR and FQNEAQ (reference sequence). The variable domain in full, completed from reference TRBV7-9 and TRBJ1-2, reads DTGVSQNPRHKITKRGQNVTFRCDPISEHNRLYWYRQTLGQGPEFLTYFQNEAQLEKSRLLSDRFSAERPKGSFSTLEIQRTEQGDSAMYLCASGIPYTTGDYGYTFGSGTRLTVV.

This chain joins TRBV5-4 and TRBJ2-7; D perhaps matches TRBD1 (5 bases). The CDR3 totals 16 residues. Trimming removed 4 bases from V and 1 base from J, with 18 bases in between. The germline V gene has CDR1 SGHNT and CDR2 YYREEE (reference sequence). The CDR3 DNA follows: TGTGCCAGCAGCGACCTTAAGACAGACTTATCCTACGAGCAGTACTTC. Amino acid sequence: CASSDLKTDLSYEQYF.

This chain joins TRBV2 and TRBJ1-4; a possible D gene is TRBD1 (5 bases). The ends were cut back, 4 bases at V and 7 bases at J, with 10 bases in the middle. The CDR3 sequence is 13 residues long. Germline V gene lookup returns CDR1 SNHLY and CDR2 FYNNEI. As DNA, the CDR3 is TGTGCCAGCAGTGTGGGGCTCGGTGAAAAACTGTTTTTT. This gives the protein CASSVGLGEKLFF.

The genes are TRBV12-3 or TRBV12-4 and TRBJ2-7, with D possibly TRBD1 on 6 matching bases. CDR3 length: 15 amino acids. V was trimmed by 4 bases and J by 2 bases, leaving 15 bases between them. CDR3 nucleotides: TGTGCCAGCAGTTCCAGGGGTCTTAACCCCTACGAGCAGTACTTC. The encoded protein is CASSSRGLNPYEQYF.

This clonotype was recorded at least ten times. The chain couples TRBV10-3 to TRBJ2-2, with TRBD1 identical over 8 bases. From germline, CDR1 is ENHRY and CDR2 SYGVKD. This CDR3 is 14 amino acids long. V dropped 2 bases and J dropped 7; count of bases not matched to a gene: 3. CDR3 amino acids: CAISEPDRDGELFF. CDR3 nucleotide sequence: TGTGCCATCAGTGAGCCGGACAGGGACGGGGAGCTGTTTTTT.

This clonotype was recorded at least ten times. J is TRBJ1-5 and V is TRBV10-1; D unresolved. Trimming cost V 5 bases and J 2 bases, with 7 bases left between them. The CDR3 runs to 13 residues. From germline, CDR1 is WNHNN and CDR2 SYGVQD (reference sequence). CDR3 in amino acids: CASSFNGNQPQHF. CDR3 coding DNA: TGCGCCAGCAGTTTTAATGGCAATCAGCCCCAGCATTTT.

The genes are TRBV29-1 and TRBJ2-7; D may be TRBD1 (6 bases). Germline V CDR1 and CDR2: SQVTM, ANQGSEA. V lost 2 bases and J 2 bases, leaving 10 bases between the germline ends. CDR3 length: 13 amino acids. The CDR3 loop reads CSVELPGAYEQYF. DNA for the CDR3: TGCAGCGTTGAACTACCAGGGGCCTACGAGCAGTACTTC.

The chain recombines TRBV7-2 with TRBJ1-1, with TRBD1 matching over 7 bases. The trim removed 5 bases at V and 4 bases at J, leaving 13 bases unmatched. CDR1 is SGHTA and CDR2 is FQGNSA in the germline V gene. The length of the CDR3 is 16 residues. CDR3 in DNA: TGTGCCAGCAGCGACCGGGACGGACAGGAGGGCACTGAAGCTTTCTTT. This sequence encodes CASSDRDGQEGTEAFF.

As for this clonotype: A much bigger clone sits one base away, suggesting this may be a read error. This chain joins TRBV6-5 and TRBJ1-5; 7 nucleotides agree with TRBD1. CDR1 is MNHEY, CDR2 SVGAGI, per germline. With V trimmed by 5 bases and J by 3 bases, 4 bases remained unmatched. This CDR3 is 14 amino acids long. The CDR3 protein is CASSDRDLNQPQHF. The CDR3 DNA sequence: TGTGCCAGCAGTGACAGGGACCTCAATCAGCCCCAGCATTTT.

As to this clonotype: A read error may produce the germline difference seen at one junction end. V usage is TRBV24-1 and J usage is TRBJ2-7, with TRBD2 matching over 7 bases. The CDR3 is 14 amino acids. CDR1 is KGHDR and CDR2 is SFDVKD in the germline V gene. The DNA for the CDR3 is TGTGCCAGCAGTCGGCTAGCGGCGGGGTACGAGCAGTACTTC. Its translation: CASSRLAAGYEQYF.

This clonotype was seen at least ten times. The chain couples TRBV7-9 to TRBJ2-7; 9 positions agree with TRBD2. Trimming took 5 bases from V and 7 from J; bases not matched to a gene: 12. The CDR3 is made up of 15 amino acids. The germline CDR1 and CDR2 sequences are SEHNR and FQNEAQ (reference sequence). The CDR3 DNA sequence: TGTGCCAGCAGCCAGGAGGCGGGAGGGCCACGGGAGCAGTACTTC. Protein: CASSQEAGGPREQYF. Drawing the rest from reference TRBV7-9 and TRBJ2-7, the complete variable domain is DTGVSQNPRHKITKRGQNVTFRCDPISEHNRLYWYRQTLGQGPEFLTYFQNEAQLEKSRLLSDRFSAERPKGSFSTLEIQRTEQGDSAMYLCASSQEAGGPREQYFGPGTRLTVT.

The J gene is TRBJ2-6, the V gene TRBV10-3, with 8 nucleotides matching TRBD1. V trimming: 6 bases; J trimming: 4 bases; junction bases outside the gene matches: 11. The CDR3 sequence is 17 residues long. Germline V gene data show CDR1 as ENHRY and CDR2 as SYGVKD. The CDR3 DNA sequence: TGTGCCATCAGCGAGACAGGGGATCTCTCCGGGGCCAACGTCCTGACTTTC. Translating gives CAISETGDLSGANVLTF.

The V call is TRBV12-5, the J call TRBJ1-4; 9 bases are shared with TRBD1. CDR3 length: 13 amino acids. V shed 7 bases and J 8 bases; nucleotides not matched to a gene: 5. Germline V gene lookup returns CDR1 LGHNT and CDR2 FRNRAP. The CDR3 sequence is CASAGDREEKLFF. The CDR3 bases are TGTGCTAGTGCCGGGGACAGGGAGGAAAAACTGTTTTTT.

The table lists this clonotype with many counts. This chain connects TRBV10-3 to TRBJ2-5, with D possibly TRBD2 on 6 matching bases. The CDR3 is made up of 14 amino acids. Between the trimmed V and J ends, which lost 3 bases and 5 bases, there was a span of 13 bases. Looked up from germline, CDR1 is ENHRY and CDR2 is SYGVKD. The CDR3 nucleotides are TGTGCCATCAGTGAAGGGGCAGGGACTGAGACCCAGTACTTC. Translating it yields CAISEGAGTETQYF.

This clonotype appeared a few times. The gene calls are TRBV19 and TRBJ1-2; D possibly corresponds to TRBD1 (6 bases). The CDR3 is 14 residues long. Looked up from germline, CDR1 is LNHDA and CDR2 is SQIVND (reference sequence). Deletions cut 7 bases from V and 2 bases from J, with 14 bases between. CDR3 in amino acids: CASTSPTGNYGYTF. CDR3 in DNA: TGTGCCAGTACCTCTCCGACAGGAAACTATGGCTACACCTTC.

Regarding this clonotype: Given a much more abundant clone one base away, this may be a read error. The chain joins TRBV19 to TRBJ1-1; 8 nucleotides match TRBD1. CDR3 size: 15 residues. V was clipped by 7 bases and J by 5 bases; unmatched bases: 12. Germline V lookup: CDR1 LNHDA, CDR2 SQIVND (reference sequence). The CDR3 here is CASNMKLGQGTEAFF. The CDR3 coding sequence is TGTGCCAGTAATATGAAACTCGGACAGGGAACTGAAGCTTTCTTT.

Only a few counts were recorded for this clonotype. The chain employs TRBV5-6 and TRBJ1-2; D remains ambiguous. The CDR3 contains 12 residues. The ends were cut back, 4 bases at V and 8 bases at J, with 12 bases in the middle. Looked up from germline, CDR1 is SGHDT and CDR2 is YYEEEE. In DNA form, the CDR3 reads TGTGCCAGCAGCCCCGGGGTAGGGGGCTACACCTTC. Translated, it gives CASSPGVGGYTF. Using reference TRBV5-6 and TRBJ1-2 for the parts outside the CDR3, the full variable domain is DAGVTQSPTHLIKTRGQQVTLRCSPKSGHDTVSWYQQALGQGPQFIFQYYEEEERQRGNFPDRFSGHQFPNYSSELNVNALLLGDSALYLCASSPGVGGYTFGSGTRLTVV.

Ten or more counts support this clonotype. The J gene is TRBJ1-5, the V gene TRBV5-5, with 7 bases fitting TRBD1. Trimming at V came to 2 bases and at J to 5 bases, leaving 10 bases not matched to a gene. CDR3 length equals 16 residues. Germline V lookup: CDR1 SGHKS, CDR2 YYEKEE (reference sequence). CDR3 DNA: TGTGCCAGCAGCTTCAAGCCGACAGGGCGCGATCAGCCCCAGCATTTT. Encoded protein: CASSFKPTGRDQPQHF. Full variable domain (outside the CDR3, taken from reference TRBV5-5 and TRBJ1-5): DAGVTQSPTHLIKTRGQQVTLRCSPISGHKSVSWYQQVLGQGPQFIFQYYEKEERGRGNFPDRFSARQFPNYSSELNVNALLLGDSALYLCASSFKPTGRDQPQHFGDGTRLSIL.

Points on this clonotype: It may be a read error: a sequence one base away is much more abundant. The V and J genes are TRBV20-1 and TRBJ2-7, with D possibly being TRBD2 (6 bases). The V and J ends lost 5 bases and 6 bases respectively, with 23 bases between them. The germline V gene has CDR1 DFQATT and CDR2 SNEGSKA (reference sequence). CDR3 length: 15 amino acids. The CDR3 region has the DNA TGCAGTGCTCCCCTCGGCGCGGGCGCCGGGGGCGAGCAGTACTTC. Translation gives CSAPLGAGAGGEQYF.

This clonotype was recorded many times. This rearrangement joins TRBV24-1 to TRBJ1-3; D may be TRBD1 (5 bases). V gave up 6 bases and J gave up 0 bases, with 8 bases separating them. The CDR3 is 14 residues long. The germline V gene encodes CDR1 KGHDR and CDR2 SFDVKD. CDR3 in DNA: TGTGCCACCAGTCCGGGACCCTCTGGAAACACCATATATTTT. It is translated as CATSPGPSGNTIYF.